These T cell receptor beta chains were read from a single sample in a study of cytomegalovirus exposure and HLA in healthy donors. Assay used: immunoSEQ multiplex PCR; TCRdb lists only in-frame clones, some missing. The table lists about 200,000 clones, about nine tenths of them singletons. The sample was PBMCs. These receptors originate from a boy between 2 and 10 years old in good health and CMV-seronegative. The CDR3 runs from the conserved cysteine through the conserved F or W. The D gene is left open where the match is weak. Clone sizes are given selectively: once, few, many, or a class where the clone is expanded.

TRBJ2-1	TRBV10-2	few	TRBD2	CASTLRLAGGRNEQFF	TGCGCCAGCACCCTCAGACTAGCGGGGGGACGGAATGAGCAGTTCTTC
TRBJ2-7	TRBV27	NA	TRBD1	CASSLKGPGTAIFSYEQYF	TGTGCCAGCAGTTTAAAGGGTCCCGGGACAGCCATTTTCTCCTACGAGCAGTACTTC
TRBJ1-2	TRBV9	NA	NA	CASRTSPNYGYTF	TGTGCCAGCAGGACTAGTCCTAACTATGGCTACACCTTC
TRBJ2-7	TRBV19	NA	NA	CASSPTGTTYEQYF	TGTGCCAGTAGTCCTACAGGGACCACCTACGAGCAGTACTTC
TRBJ2-7	TRBV5-1	NA	TRBD2	CASSWLAGGDEQYF	TGCGCCAGCAGCTGGCTAGCGGGAGGAGACGAGCAGTACTTC
TRBJ1-1	TRBV19	few	NA	CASSITANTEAFF	TGTGCCAGTAGCATAACAGCGAACACTGAAGCTTTCTTT
TRBJ2-2	TRBV9	NA	NA	CASSAGYQTNTGELFF	TGTGCCAGCAGCGCAGGGTACCAAACGAACACCGGGGAGCTGTTTTTT
TRBJ2-5	TRBV2	NA	TRBD2	CASSEVLAGGPGQETQYF	TGTGCCAGCAGTGAAGTGCTAGCGGGAGGGCCGGGGCAAGAGACCCAGTACTTC
TRBJ1-5	TRBV29-1	NA	NA	CSVVQDSNQPQHF	TGCAGCGTTGTCCAGGATAGCAATCAGCCCCAGCATTTT
TRBJ1-6	TRBV2	NA	TRBD1	CASSEEQGAQSPLHF	TGTGCCAGCAGTGAAGAGCAGGGGGCGCAATCACCCCTCCACTTT